The 12 T cell receptor beta chains listed next were all sequenced from one sample in a study of T cell changes during pregnancy in multiple sclerosis. Clones were read by immunoSEQ multiplex PCR, and TCRdb kept only the in-frame ones, dropping some. The repertoire includes about 62,000 clones, 70% to 90% of them detected once, and about 2.5% sits in the top ten. The specimen was peripheral blood, collected in the first trimester of pregnancy. These receptors were obtained from a female donor with multiple sclerosis, enrolled in a pregnancy study.

This clone was observed a single time. J is TRBJ2-2 and V is TRBV7-3; 14 bases map to TRBD2. Germline CDR1 reads SGHTA; CDR2 reads FQGTGA. The CDR3 consists of 16 residues. V lost 5 bases and J lost 7; bases outside the gene matches: 6. The CDR3 DNA follows: TGTGCCAGCAGCAATCGGGGACTAGCGGGGGACGGGGAGCTGTTTTTT. It is translated as CASSNRGLAGDGELFF.

The J gene is TRBJ1-5, the V gene TRBV7-3; unclear D gene. The ends were cut back, 2 bases at V and 6 bases at J, with 8 bases in the middle. The CDR3 contains 13 residues. CDR1 and CDR2 from the germline V gene are SGHTA and FQGTGA. The CDR3 DNA reads TGTGCCAGCAGCTTAGAGCGAGGTCAGCCCCAGCATTTT. Translated: CASSLERGQPQHF.

The chain links TRBV6-1 to TRBJ2-7, with TRBD1 identical over 7 bases. The CDR3 runs 15 residues. V lost 3 bases, J lost 1 base, and 6 bases stayed unmatched. Germline V gene sequence: CDR1 MNHNS, CDR2 SASEGT. DNA of the CDR3: TGTGCCAGCAGTGAGAGGACAGGTCGATCCTACGAGCAGTACTTC. Amino acid sequence: CASSERTGRSYEQYF.

The rearrangement uses TRBV10-3 and TRBJ2-3; 10 bases align to TRBD2. Germline CDR1 ENHRY, CDR2 SYGVKD. J lost 4 bases, V lost 4 bases, and 5 bases had no gene match. CDR3 length: 15 amino acids. The DNA for the CDR3 is TGTGCCATCAGTGTTTCAGCGGGAGGGCCAGATACGCAGTATTTT. It specifies CAISVSAGGPDTQYF.

The V and J genes are TRBV6-4 and TRBJ2-1; TRBD2 agrees at 10 bases. The germline CDR1 and CDR2 sequences are MRHNA and SNTAGT. The CDR3 runs to 14 residues. The V segment lost 6 bases and the J segment 9 bases; nucleotides outside the gene matches: 8. This CDR3 is CASRTAGGFGEQFF. CDR3 DNA: TGTGCCAGCAGAACAGCGGGGGGGTTCGGTGAGCAGTTCTTC.

The chain is built from TRBV6-4 and TRBJ2-7; D may be TRBD2 (5 bases). The CDR3 is made up of 14 amino acids. The V end was cut by 4 bases, the J end by 7 bases, with 17 bases between. From germline, CDR1 is MRHNA and CDR2 SNTAGT. The CDR3 loop reads CASSVMAAAGEQYF. As DNA, the CDR3 is TGTGCCAGCAGTGTGATGGCAGCGGCTGGGGAGCAGTACTTC.

This sequence joins TRBV27 and TRBJ1-5, with a tentative D call TRBD1 (5 bases). Between the trimmed V and J ends, which lost 4 bases and 7 bases, there was a span of 20 bases. Germline V gives CDR1 MNHEY, CDR2 SMNVEV (reference sequence). The length of the CDR3 is 16 residues. The CDR3 reads CASSWTPFPGGQPQHF. CDR3 bases: TGTGCCAGCAGTTGGACTCCATTCCCGGGGGGACAGCCCCAGCATTTT.

The chain couples TRBV28 to TRBJ1-2; D possibly corresponds to TRBD1 (5 bases). The CDR3 is 13 amino acids. CDR1 and CDR2 (germline): MDHEN, SYDVKM. Trimming removed 6 bases at V and 4 bases at J, with 12 bases between. The CDR3 sequence is CASSRGDGYGYTF. For the CDR3, the DNA is TGTGCCAGCAGCCGGGGGGACGGCTATGGCTACACCTTC.

The chain has TRBV6-5 and TRBJ2-7; D remains unclear. Germline-derived CDR1 and CDR2 are MNHEY and SVGAGI. This CDR3 is 15 amino acids long. The ends were cut back, 5 bases at V and 5 bases at J, with 19 bases in the middle. Here the CDR3 reads CASSKRLSPIHEQYF. The DNA for the CDR3 is TGTGCCAGCAGTAAAAGACTGAGTCCTATTCACGAGCAGTACTTC.

The chain uses TRBV5-1 and TRBJ1-1, with a weak D call TRBD1 (5 bases). The V end was cut by 0 bases, the J end by 2 bases, with 17 bases between. Germline CDR1 and CDR2: SGHRS and YFSETQ. This CDR3 is built from 17 residues. In nucleotides, the CDR3 is TGCGCCAGCAGCTTGGAAGGGGAAATAAATAGAAACACTGAAGCTTTCTTT. Its translation is CASSLEGEINRNTEAFF.

The chain employs TRBV6-5 and TRBJ2-7; 8 positions agree with TRBD2. This CDR3 contains 15 residues. CDR1 and CDR2 (germline): MNHEY, SVGAGI. Trimming at V came to 7 bases and at J to 3 bases, leaving 11 bases not matched to a gene. In nucleotides, the CDR3 is TGTGCCAGCAAACGGACGGGGGGGACGCACTACGAGCAGTACTTC. It encodes CASKRTGGTHYEQYF.

The V call is TRBV18, the J call TRBJ1-6; D not resolved. The germline V gene has CDR1 KGHSH and CDR2 LQKENI. Trimming pared 1 base from V and 12 bases from J, leaving 25 bases between. This CDR3 region has 18 residues. The CDR3 loop reads CASSPRGMDGRKSKPLHF. DNA of the CDR3: TGTGCCAGCTCACCACGCGGGATGGACGGGCGTAAATCTAAACCCCTCCACTTT.